This entry is about one T cell receptor (beta chain). Its antigen is still unknown. This entry is derived from a study of cytomegalovirus exposure and HLA in healthy donors. Study outcomes and limitations: Many donors shared some public TCRs, even though most TCR sequences were rare.

Profiled with immunoSEQ multiplex PCR; TCRdb holds only in-frame clones, not every one. The sample contains tens of thousands of clones, 70% to 90% of which appear only once. Trimming took 5 bases from V and 1 from J; bases not matched to a gene: 7. The CDR3 runs 15 residues. Germline values: CDR1 LNHDA, CDR2 SQIVND (reference sequence). The sequence was collected from a woman under 30 in good health and CMV-seropositive. Sequencing used PBMCs. The chain couples TRBV19 to TRBJ1-1, with TRBD1 identical over 7 bases. CDR3 nucleotide sequence: TGTGCCAGTAGTCCGTCCCGGGACAGGAACACTGAAGCTTTCTTT. Protein product: CASSPSRDRNTEAFF.